This T cell receptor beta chain was captured by sequencing in a study of blood T cell repertoires in COVID-19. Across the whole study: Both acute and convalescent COVID-19 samples were obtained from the United States, Italy and Spain. Sources were T cells, B-cell-depleted T cells, or PBMCs; the material itself was cDNA or gDNA.

As handled by the study authors: Nucleated cell counts were estimated from reference gene primer amplification. Assay: immunoSEQ multiplex PCR; the TCRdb copy retains only in-frame clones and omits some. V and J calls and clone size come straight from that table; D and trimming were deduced from the DNA. Found here are about 200,000 clones, around 82% of them singletons; the top ten hold around 13%. V was shortened by 7 bases and J by 4 bases, with 16 bases between the two germline ends. The CDR3 has 14 amino acids. The germline V gene has CDR1 MNHEY and CDR2 SVGAGI. The sequence came from a human donor in a cohort sampled during active COVID-19. The specimen was peripheral blood. V usage is TRBV6-5 and J usage is TRBJ1-2; D may be TRBD1 (5 bases). CDR3 in amino acids: CASNPVGGSYGYTF. Written as DNA, the CDR3 is TGTGCCAGCAACCCCGTCGGGGGAAGCTATGGCTACACCTTC.